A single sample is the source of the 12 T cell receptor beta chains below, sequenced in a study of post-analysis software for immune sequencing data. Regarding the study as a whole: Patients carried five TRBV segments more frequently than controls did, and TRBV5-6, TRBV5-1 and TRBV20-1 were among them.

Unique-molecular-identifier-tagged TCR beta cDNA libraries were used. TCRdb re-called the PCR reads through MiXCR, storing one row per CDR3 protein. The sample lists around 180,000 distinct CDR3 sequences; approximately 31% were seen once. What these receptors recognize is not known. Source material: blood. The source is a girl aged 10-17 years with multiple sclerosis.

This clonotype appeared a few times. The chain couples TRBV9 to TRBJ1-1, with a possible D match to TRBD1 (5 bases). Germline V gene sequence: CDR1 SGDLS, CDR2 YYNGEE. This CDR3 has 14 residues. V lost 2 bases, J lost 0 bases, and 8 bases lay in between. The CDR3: CASSVSGVNTEAFF. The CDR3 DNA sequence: TGTGCCAGCAGCGTTTCGGGGGTGAACACTGAAGCTTTCTTT.

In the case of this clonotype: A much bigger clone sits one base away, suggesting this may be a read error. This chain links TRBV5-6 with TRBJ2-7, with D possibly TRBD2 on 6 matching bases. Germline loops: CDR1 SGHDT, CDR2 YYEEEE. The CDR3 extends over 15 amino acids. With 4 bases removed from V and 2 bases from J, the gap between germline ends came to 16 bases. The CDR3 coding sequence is TGTGCCAGCAGCGGCGGGGCTAGCGCAACCTACGAGCAGTACTTC. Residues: CASSGGASATYEQYF.

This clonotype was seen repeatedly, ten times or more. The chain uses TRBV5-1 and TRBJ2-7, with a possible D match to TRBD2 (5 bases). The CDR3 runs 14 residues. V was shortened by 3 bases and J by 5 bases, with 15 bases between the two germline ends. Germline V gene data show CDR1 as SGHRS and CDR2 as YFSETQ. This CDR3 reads CASSSHSGGHEQYF. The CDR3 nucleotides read TGCGCCAGCAGCTCCCACAGTGGAGGCCACGAGCAGTACTTC.

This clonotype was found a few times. The CDR3 sequence is CASSLRTGGTSNQPQHF. CDR3 DNA sequence: TGTGCCAGCAGTTTAAGGACGGGGGGAACTAGCAATCAGCCCCAGCATTTT. The chain carries TRBV12-3 or TRBV12-4 and TRBJ1-5, with D possibly being TRBD1 (5 bases). V gave up 2 bases and J gave up 0 bases, with 14 bases separating them. The CDR3 sequence is 17 residues long.

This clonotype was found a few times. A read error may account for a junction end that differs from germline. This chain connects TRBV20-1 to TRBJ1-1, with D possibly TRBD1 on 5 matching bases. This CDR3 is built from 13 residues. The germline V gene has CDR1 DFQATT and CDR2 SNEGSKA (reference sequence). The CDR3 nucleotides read TGCAGTGCTAGAGATCGGGGGAACCCTGAAGCTTTCTTT. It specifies CSARDRGNPEAFF.

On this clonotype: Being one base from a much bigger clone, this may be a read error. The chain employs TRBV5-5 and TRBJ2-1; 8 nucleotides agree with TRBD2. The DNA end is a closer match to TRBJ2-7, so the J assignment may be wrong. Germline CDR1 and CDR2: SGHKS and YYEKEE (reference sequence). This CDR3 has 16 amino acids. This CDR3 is CASIPAVAGLYNEQYF. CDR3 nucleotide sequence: TGTGCCAGCATCCCTGCGGTAGCGGGACTCTACAATGAGCAGTACTTC.

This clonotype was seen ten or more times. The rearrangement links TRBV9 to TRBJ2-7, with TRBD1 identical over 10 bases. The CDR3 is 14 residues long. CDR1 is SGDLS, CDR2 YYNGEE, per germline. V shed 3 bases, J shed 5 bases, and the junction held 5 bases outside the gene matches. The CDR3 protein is CASSAGTGDHEQYF. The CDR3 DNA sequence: TGTGCCAGCAGCGCCGGGACAGGGGACCACGAGCAGTACTTC. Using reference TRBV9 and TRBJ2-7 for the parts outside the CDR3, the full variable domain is DSGVTQTPKHLITATGQRVTLRCSPRSGDLSVYWYQQSLDQGLQFLIQYYNGEERAKGNILERFSAQQFPDLHSELNLSSLELGDSALYFCASSAGTGDHEQYFGPGTRLTVT.

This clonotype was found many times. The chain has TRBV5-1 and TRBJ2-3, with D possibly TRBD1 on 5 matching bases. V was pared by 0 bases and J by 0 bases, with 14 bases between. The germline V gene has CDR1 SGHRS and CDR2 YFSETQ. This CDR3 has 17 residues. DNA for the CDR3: TGCGCCAGCAGCTTGGCCCGGGTACAGGCTAGCACAGATACGCAGTATTTT. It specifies CASSLARVQASTDTQYF.

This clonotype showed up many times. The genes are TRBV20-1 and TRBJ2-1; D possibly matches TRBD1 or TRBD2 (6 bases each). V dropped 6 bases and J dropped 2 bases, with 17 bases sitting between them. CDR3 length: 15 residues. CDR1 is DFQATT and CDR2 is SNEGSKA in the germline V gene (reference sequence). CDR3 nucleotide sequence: TGCAGTGCGCAAGGGGGGCCCCGGACCTACAATGAGCAGTTCTTC. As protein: CSAQGGPRTYNEQFF.

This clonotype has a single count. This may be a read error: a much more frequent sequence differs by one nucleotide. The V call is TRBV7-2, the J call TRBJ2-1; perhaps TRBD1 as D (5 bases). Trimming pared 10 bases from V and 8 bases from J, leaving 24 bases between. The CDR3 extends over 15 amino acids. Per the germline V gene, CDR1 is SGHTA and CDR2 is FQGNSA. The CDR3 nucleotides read TGTGCCATCCGGGCCAGGGTCTCAATTGGGGATGAGCAGTTCTTC. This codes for CAIRARVSIGDEQFF. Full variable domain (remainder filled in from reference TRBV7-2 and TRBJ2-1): GAGVSQSPSNKVTEKGKDVELRCDPISGHTALYWYRQSLGQGLEFLIYFQGNSAPDKSGLPSDRFSAERTGGSVSTLTIQRTQQEDSAVYLCAIRARVSIGDEQFFGPGTRLTVL.

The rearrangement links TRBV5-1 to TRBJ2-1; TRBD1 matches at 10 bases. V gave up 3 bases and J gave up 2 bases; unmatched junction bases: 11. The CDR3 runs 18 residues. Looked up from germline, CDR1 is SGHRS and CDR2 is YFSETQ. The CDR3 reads CASSSTAGQGGPYNEQFF. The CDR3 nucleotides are TGCGCCAGCAGCTCAACCGCCGGACAGGGGGGACCCTACAATGAGCAGTTCTTC.

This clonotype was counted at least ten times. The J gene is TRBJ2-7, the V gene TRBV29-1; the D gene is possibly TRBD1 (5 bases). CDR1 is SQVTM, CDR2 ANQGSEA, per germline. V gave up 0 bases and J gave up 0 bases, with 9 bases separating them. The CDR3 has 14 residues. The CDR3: CSVEDQGYSYEQYF. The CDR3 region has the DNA TGCAGCGTTGAAGATCAGGGATACTCCTACGAGCAGTACTTC.